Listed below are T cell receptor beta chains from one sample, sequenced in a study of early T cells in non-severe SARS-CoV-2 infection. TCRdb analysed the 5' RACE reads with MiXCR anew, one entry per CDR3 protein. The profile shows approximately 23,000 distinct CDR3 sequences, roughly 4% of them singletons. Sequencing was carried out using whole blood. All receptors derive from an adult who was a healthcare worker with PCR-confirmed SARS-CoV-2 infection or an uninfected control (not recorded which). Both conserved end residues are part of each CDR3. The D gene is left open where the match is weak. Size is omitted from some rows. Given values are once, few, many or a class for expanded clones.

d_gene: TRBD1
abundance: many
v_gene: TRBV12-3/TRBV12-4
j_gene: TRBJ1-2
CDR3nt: TGTGCCAGCAGTCAGACAGGGGGCAATGGTAGGAACTATGGCTACACCTTC
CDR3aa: CASSQTGGNGRNYGYTF

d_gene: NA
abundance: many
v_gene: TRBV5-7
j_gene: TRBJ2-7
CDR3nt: TGTGCCAGCAGCTGCCTAAACAGGAGTCCCTACGAGCAGTACTTC
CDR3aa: CASSCLNRSPYEQYF

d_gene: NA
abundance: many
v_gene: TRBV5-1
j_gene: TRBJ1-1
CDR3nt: TGCGCCAGCAGCTTGAACGGGGGATGGGGCACTGAAGCTTTCTTT
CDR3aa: CASSLNGGWGTEAFF

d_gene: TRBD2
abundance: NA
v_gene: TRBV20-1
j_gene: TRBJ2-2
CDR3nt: TGCAGTGCTAGGTTCCTACTAGCGGGAGACACCGGGGAGCTGTTTTTT
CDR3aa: CSARFLLAGDTGELFF

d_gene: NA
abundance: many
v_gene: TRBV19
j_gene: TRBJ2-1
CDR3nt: TGTGCCAGTAGGACTATAGCGGTGGGGCACTCCTACAATGAGCAGTTCTTC
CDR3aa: CASRTIAVGHSYNEQFF

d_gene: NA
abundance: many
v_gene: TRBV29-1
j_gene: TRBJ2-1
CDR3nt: TGCAGCGTTTTTCGGGCCAATGAGCAGTTCTTC
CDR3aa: CSVFRANEQFF

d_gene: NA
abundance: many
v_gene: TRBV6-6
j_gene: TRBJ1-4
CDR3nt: TGTGCCAGCAAGGACTCCTTGGATGAAAAACTGTTTTTT
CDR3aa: CASKDSLDEKLFF

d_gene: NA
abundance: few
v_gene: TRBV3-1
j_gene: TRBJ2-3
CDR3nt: TGTGCCAGCAGCCCATTTCAGGGGACGCAGTATTTT
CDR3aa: CASSPFQGTQYF

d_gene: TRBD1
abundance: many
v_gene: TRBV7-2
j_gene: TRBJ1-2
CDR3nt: TGTGCCAGCAGCGAGGGGACAGGGATCTATGGCTACACCTTC
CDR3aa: CASSEGTGIYGYTF

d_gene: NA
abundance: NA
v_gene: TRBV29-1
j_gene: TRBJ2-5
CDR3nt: TGCAGCGTTGAGAGGAGCCGAGCTCCCGGAGAGACCCAGTACTTC
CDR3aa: CSVERSRAPGETQYF

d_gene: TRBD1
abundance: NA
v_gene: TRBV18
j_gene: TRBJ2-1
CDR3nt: TGTGCCAGCTCATCAGCCAGGGGGACGAATGAGCAGTTCTTC
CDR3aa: CASSSARGTNEQFF

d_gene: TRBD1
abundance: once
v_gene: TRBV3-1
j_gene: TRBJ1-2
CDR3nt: TGTGCCAGCAGCCTTTCCCAGGGGGCGGCCTATGGCTACACCTTC
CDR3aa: CASSLSQGAAYGYTF

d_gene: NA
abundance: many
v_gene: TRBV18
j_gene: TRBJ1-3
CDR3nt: TGTGCCAGCTCACCAGAGGTGTTACGAGGAAACACCATATATTTT
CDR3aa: CASSPEVLRGNTIYF

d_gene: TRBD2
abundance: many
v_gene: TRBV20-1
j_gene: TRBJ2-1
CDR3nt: TGCAGTGCTAGTGGCCAGCGGGAGGGCTATGAGCAGTTCTTC
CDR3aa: CSASGQREGYEQFF

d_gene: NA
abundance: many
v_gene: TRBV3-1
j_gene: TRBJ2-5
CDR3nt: TGTGCCAGCAGCCAAAACCAAGAGACCCAGTACTTC
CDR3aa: CASSQNQETQYF

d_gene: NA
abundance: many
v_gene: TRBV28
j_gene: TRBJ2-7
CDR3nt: TGTGCCAGCAGTTCCCGGGACACACCCTACGAGCAGTACTTC
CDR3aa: CASSSRDTPYEQYF

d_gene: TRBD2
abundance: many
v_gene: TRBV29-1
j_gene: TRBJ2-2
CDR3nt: TGCAGCGTTGAACGGGGGGCCGGGGAGCTGTTTTTT
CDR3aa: CSVERGAGELFF